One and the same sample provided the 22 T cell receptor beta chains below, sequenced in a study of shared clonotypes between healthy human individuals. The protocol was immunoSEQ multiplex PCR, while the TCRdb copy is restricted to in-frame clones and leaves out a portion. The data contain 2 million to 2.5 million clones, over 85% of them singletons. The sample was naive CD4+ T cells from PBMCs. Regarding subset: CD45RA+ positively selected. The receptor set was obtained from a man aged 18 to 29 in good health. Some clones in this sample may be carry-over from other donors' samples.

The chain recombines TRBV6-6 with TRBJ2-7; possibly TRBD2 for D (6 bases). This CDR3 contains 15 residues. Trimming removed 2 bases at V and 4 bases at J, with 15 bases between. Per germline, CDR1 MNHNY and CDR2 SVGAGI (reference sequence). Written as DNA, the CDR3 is TGTGCCAGCAGTTACGGGCGGGATAGGGGTTACGAGCAGTACTTC. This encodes CASSYGRDRGYEQYF.

The CDR3, as DNA: TGCGCCAGCAGCTTGAAGGGAGGGCATGAGCAGTACTTC. Encoded protein: CASSLKGGHEQYF. The rearrangement joins TRBV5-1 to TRBJ2-7; 7 bases are a match to TRBD2. V gave up 1 base and J gave up 7 bases; unmatched junction bases: 5. Germline V CDR1 and CDR2: SGHRS, YFSETQ. The CDR3 spans 13 residues.

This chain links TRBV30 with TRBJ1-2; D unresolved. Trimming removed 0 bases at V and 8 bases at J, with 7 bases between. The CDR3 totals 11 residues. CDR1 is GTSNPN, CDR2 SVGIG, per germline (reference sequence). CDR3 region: CAWSVGWGYTF. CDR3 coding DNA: TGTGCCTGGAGTGTTGGGTGGGGCTACACCTTC.

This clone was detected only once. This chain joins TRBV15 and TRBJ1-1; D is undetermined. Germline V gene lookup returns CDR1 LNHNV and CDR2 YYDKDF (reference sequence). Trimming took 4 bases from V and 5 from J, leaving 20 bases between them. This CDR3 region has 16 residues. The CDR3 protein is CATSTSRWVTETEAFF. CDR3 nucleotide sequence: TGTGCCACCAGCACCAGTCGATGGGTCACGGAGACTGAAGCTTTCTTT.

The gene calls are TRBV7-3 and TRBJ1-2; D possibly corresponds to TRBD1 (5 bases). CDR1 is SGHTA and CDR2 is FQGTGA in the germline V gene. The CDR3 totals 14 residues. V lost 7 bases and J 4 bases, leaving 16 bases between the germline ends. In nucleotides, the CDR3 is TGTGCCAGCAACAACATCGGGGCGGCCTATGGCTACACCTTC. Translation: CASNNIGAAYGYTF.

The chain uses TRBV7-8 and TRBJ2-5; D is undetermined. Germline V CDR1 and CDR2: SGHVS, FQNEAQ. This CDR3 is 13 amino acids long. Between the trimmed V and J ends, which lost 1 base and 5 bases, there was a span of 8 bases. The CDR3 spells CASSLVVGETQYF. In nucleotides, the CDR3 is TGTGCCAGCAGCTTAGTGGTGGGGGAGACCCAGTACTTC.

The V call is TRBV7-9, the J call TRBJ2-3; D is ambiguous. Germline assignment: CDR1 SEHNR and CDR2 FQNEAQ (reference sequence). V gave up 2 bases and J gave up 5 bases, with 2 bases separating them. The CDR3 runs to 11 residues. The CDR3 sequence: CASSLIDTQYF. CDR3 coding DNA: TGTGCCAGCAGCTTAATAGATACGCAGTATTTT.

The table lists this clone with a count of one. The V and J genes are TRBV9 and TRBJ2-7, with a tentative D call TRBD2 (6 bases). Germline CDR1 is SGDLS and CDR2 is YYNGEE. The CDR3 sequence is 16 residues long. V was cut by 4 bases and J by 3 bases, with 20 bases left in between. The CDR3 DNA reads TGTGCCAGCAGCCCGGGAGACAGCAACTTTAACTACGAGCAGTACTTC. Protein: CASSPGDSNFNYEQYF.

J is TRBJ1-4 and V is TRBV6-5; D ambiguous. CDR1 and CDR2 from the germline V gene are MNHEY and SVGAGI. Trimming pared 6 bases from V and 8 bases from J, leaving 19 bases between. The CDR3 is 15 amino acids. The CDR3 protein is CASRTTGGRSEKLFF. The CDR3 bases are TGTGCCAGCAGAACCACCGGAGGGCGATCAGAAAAACTGTTTTTT.

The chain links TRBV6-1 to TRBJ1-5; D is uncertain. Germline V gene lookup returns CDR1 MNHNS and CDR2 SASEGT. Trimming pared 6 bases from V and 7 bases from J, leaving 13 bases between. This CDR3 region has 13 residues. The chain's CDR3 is CASSPSSEQPQHF. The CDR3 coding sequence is TGTGCCAGCAGCCCCTCGTCGGAACAGCCCCAGCATTTT.

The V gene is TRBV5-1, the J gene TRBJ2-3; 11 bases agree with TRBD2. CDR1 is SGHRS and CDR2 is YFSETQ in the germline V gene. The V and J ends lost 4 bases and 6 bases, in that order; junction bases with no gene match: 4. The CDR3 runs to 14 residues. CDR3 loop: CASSISGRDDTQYF. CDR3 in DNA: TGCGCCAGCAGCATTAGCGGGAGGGATGATACGCAGTATTTT. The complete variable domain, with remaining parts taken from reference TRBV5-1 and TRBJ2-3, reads KAGVTQTPRYLIKTRGQQVTLSCSPISGHRSVSWYQQTPGQGLQFLFEYFSETQRNKGNFPGRFSGRQFSNSRSEMNVSTLELGDSALYLCASSISGRDDTQYFGPGTRLTVL.

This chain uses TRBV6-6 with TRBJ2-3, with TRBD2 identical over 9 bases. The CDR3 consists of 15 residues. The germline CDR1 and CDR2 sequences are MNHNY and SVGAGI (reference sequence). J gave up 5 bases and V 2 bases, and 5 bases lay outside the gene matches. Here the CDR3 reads CASSYGAGGRDTQYF. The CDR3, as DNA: TGTGCCAGCAGTTACGGGGCGGGAGGGCGAGATACGCAGTATTTT.

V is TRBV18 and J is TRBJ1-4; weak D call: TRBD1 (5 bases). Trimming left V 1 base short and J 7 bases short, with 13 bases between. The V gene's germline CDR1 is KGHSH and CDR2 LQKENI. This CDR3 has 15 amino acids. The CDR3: CASSPLAGTGEKLFF. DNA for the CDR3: TGTGCCAGCTCACCACTCGCGGGGACGGGTGAAAAACTGTTTTTT.

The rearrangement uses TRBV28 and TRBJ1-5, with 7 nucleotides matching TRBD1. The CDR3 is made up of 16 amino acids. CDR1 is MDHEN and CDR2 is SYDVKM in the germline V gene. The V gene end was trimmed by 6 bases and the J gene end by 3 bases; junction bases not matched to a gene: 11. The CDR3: CASRPKQGSLNQPQHF. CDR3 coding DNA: TGTGCCAGCAGGCCAAAACAGGGGTCCCTCAATCAGCCCCAGCATTTT.

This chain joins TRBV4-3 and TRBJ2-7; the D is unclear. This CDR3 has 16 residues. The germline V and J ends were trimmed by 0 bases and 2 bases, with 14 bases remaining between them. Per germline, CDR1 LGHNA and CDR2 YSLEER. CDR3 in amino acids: CASSQDGLPGPYEQYF. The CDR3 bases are TGCGCCAGCAGCCAAGATGGGCTCCCCGGCCCCTACGAGCAGTACTTC.

CDR3 residues: CASTRDRGSTEAFF. CDR3 nucleotides: TGTGCCAGCACCCGGGACAGGGGATCCACTGAAGCTTTCTTT. V and J are TRBV2 and TRBJ1-1, with 10 bases identical to TRBD1. V gave up 7 bases and J gave up 4 bases; unmatched junction bases: 6. The V gene's germline CDR1 is SNHLY and CDR2 FYNNEI. This CDR3 is 14 amino acids long.

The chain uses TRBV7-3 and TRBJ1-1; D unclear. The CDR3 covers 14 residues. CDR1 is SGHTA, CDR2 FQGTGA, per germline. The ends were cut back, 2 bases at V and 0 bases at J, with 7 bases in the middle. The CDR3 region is CASSLADMNTEAFF. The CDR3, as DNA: TGTGCCAGCAGCTTAGCAGACATGAACACTGAAGCTTTCTTT. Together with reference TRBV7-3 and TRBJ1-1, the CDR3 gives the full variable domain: GAGVSQTPSNKVTEKGKYVELRCDPISGHTALYWYRQSLGQGPEFLIYFQGTGAADDSGLPNDRFFAVRPEGSVSTLKIQRTERGDSAVYLCASSLADMNTEAFFGQGTRLTVV.

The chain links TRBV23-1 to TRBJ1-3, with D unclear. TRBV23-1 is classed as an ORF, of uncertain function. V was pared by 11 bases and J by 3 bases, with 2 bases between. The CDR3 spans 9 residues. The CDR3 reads CAGGNTIYF. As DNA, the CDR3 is TGCGCCGGTGGAAACACCATATATTTT.

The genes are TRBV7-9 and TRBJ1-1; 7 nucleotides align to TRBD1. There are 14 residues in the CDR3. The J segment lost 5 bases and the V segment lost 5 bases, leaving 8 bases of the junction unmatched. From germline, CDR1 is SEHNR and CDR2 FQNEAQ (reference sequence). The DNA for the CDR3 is TGTGCCAGCAGCACCAGACAGGGCGGGACTGAAGCTTTCTTT. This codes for CASSTRQGGTEAFF.

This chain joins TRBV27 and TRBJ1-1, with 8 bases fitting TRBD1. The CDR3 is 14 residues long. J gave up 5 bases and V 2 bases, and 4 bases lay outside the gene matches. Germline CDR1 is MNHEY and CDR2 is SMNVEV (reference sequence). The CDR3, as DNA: TGTGCCAGCAGTTTACTCAGGGGGCGGACTGAAGCTTTCTTT. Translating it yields CASSLLRGRTEAFF.

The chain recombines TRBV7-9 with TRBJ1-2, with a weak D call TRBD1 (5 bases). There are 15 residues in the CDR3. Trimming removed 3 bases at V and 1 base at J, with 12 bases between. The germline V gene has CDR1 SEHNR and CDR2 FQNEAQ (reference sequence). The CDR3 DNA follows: TGTGCCAGCAGCTTCCGAACCGACAGTAACTATGGCTACACCTTC. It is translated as CASSFRTDSNYGYTF.

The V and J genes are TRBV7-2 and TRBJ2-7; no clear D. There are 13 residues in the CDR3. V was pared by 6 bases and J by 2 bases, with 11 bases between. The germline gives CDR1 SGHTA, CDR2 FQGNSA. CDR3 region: CASRGLDTYEQYF. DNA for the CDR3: TGTGCCAGCAGGGGTCTGGATACCTACGAGCAGTACTTC.